The next 5 T cell receptor beta chains were all read from a single sample in a study of blood T cells in healthy people across ages. The second PCR ran roughly 7 to 12 cycles with a sample-barcoded 5' primer and J-beta primers. TCRdb called the 5' RACE reads again in MiXCR, with one record for every CDR3 protein. This sample has 950,000 to 1,200,000 distinct CDR3 sequences, with around two fifths found just once. The material sequenced was blood. The receptors originated from a man in his late teens or twenties in good health.

This chain connects TRBV7-3 to TRBJ2-3; 8 bases align to TRBD2. The CDR3 covers 15 residues. The ends lost 2 bases at V and 2 bases at J; junction bases unmatched: 3. CDR1 SGHTA and CDR2 FQGTGA come from the germline V gene. CDR3 nucleotide sequence: TGTGCCAGCAGCTTAGAGCGGGGGTACACAGATACGCAGTATTTT. It codes for CASSLERGYTDTQYF.

The chain uses TRBV4-3 and TRBJ1-6; D not certain. The CDR3 totals 17 residues. The V gene's germline CDR1 is LGHNA and CDR2 YSLEER. V lost 0 bases and J lost 2, with 11 bases in between. The DNA for the CDR3 is TGCGCCAGCAGCCAAGACGTGTCGGGTGCCTATAATTCACCCCTCCACTTT. It codes for CASSQDVSGAYNSPLHF.

V gene TRBV29-1 combines with J gene TRBJ2-2; tentative D call: TRBD1 (6 bases). V was shortened by 0 bases and J by 1 base, with 9 bases between the two germline ends. CDR1 is SQVTM, CDR2 ANQGSEA, per germline. The CDR3 consists of 15 residues. The DNA of the CDR3 is TGCAGCGTTGAAGATCCGGGACAGAACACCGGGGAGCTGTTTTTT. Protein product: CSVEDPGQNTGELFF.

This clonotype was counted only a few times. The chain has TRBV6-1 and TRBJ2-1; 8 bases are a match to TRBD2. CDR1 and CDR2 from the germline V gene are MNHNS and SASEGT. This CDR3 region has 15 residues. The CDR3 nucleotides read TGTGCAGCAGGCCCAGTACTAGCGGATTACAATGAGCAGTTCTTC. Protein sequence: CAAGPVLADYNEQFF.

The V gene is TRBV27, the J gene TRBJ2-3; 7 bases map to TRBD1. CDR1 and CDR2 (germline): MNHEY, SMNVEV (reference sequence). CDR3 length: 17 residues. The V gene end was trimmed by 4 bases and the J gene end by 1 base; junction bases not matched to a gene: 11. The CDR3 loop is CASSSLLSGTGTDTQYF. The CDR3 region has the DNA TGTGCCAGCAGTTCACTCCTATCTGGGACAGGCACAGATACGCAGTATTTT.